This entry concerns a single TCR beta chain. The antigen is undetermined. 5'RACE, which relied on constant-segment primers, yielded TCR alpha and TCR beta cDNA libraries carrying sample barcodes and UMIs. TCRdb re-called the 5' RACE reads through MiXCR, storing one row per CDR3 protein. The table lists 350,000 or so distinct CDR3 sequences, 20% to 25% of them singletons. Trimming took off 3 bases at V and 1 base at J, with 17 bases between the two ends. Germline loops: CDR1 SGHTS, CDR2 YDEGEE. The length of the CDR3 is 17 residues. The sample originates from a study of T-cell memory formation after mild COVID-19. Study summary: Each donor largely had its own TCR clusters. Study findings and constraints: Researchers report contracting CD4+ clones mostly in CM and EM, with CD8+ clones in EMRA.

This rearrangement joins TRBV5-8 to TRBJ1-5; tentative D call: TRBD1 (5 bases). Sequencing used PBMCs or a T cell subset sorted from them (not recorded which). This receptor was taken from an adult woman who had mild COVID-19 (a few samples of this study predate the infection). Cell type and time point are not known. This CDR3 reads CASSSTYGAGSNQPQHF. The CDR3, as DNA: TGTGCCAGCAGCTCGACATATGGGGCGGGAAGCAATCAGCCCCAGCATTTT.